These 16 T cell receptor beta chains share one sample of origin, sequenced in a study of beta chain features in type 1 diabetes. Study observations and caveats: A moderate, significant TCRB CDR3 shortening appeared in type 1 diabetes across four CD4+ subsets.

Their antigens are not known. Expressed TCRB transcripts were sequenced, since all the RNA that had been isolated was reverse transcribed. Using immunoSEQ multiplex PCR, the repertoire was profiled, and TCRdb retains in-frame clones only, with some absent. Of about 370,000 clones listed, roughly a tenth are singletons. The sequencing input was central memory CD4+ T cells from blood. All receptors come from a man younger than 40 with type 1 diabetes.

V gene TRBV25-1 combines with J gene TRBJ2-7, with 7 bases fitting TRBD1. Losses at the gene ends were 6 bases for V and 2 bases for J; bases not matched to a gene: 10. The CDR3 extends over 15 amino acids. Germline V lookup: CDR1 MGHDK, CDR2 SYGVNS. CDR3 residues: CASSPPGGSAYEQYF. CDR3 DNA sequence: TGTGCCAGCAGCCCCCCAGGGGGTTCAGCCTACGAGCAGTACTTC.

This chain joins TRBV4-1 and TRBJ1-2, with TRBD1 as a possible D gene (5 bases). CDR3 length: 16 residues. CDR1 MGHRA and CDR2 YSYEKL come from the germline V gene. The germline V and J ends were trimmed by 0 bases and 4 bases, with 15 bases remaining between them. The chain's CDR3 is CASSQDSAGGAYGYTF. CDR3 in DNA: TGCGCCAGCAGCCAAGATTCGGCAGGTGGGGCCTATGGCTACACCTTC.

This sequence joins TRBV4-3 and TRBJ2-3; D gene unclear. The length of the CDR3 is 16 residues. Germline V gene lookup returns CDR1 LGHNA and CDR2 YSLEER. V was trimmed by 0 bases and J by 5 bases, leaving 15 bases between them. The CDR3 sequence: CASSQDENSPGDTQYF. For the CDR3, the DNA is TGCGCCAGCAGCCAAGATGAGAACAGCCCGGGAGATACGCAGTATTTT.

The table lists this clone with many counts. The genes are TRBV29-1 and TRBJ2-1; TRBD1 matches at 7 bases. Per germline, CDR1 SQVTM and CDR2 ANQGSEA. The V segment lost 6 bases and the J segment 9 bases; nucleotides outside the gene matches: 8. The CDR3 consists of 12 residues. The CDR3 protein is CSVESGGSEQFF. Here the CDR3 DNA reads TGCAGCGTGGAGTCAGGGGGTTCTGAGCAGTTCTTC.

The chain couples TRBV28 to TRBJ2-7; maybe TRBD1 (5 bases). CDR3 length: 15 residues. The ends were cut back, 4 bases at V and 3 bases at J, with 16 bases in the middle. In germline, CDR1 is MDHEN, CDR2 SYDVKM. The CDR3 loop is CASSYPKGVHYEQYF. CDR3 sequence (DNA): TGTGCCAGCAGTTATCCAAAAGGGGTCCACTACGAGCAGTACTTC.

The chain joins TRBV7-2 to TRBJ2-3; maybe TRBD1 (5 bases). The CDR3 length is 12 residues. Germline CDR1 and CDR2: SGHTA and FQGNSA. V was shortened by 4 bases and J by 8 bases, with 10 bases between the two germline ends. The CDR3 bases are TGTGCCAGCAGCTCCGACCAGGGTACGCAGTATTTT. It codes for CASSSDQGTQYF.

The chain has TRBV29-1 and TRBJ2-7; TRBD1 matches at 7 bases. CDR3 length equals 13 residues. V was clipped by 6 bases and J by 6 bases; unmatched bases: 11. CDR1 is SQVTM and CDR2 is ANQGSEA in the germline V gene. CDR3 nucleotides: TGCAGCGTCTCCGGGACAGATGCCCTCGAGCAGTACTTC. This translates into CSVSGTDALEQYF.

This clone was seen a few times. The genes are TRBV6-6 and TRBJ2-2, with no clear D. The CDR3 totals 12 residues. The V and J ends lost 5 bases and 5 bases respectively, with 6 bases between them. The germline gives CDR1 MNHNY, CDR2 SVGAGI (reference sequence). DNA for the CDR3: TGTGCCAGCAGTAGGTTAACCGGGGAGCTGTTTTTT. Translation: CASSRLTGELFF.

This sequence joins TRBV5-1 and TRBJ1-2; 8 bases fit TRBD1. The J segment lost 6 bases and the V segment lost 4 bases, leaving 11 bases of the junction unmatched. Germline V gene sequence: CDR1 SGHRS, CDR2 YFSETQ. The CDR3 is made up of 15 amino acids. The CDR3 coding sequence is TGCGCCAGCAGCCGAGGACAGGGTTCGGGGGATGGCTACACCTTC. The encoded protein is CASSRGQGSGDGYTF.

This sequence joins TRBV11-2 and TRBJ2-1, with D perhaps given as TRBD1 or TRBD2 (5 bases each). V gave up 6 bases and J gave up 2 bases, with 14 bases separating them. Germline V gene lookup returns CDR1 SGHAT and CDR2 FQNNGV. CDR3 length: 15 residues. The CDR3 DNA sequence: TGTGCCAGCAGGATCCTCCGGGGACCCTACAATGAGCAGTTCTTC. It codes for CASRILRGPYNEQFF. The full variable domain, rest sourced from reference TRBV11-2 and TRBJ2-1, is EAGVAQSPRYKIIEKRQSVAFWCNPISGHATLYWYQQILGQGPKLLIQFQNNGVVDDSQLPKDRFSAERLKGVDSTLKIQPAKLEDSAVYLCASRILRGPYNEQFFGPGTRLTVL.

This clone was observed a handful of times. The chain uses TRBV5-1 and TRBJ1-3; D may be TRBD1 (6 bases). Per germline, CDR1 SGHRS and CDR2 YFSETQ. CDR3 length: 15 residues. V lost 0 bases to trimming and J lost 0 bases, with 7 bases between them. CDR3 DNA sequence: TGCGCCAGCAGCTTGGGGGACACCTCTGGAAACACCATATATTTT. Amino acids: CASSLGDTSGNTIYF.

This clone was counted ten times or more. The same CDR3 also results from other DNA sequences found in this sample. The rearrangement uses TRBV7-2 and TRBJ2-1; D uncertain. Trimming shortened V by 1 base and J by 5 bases, and 0 bases separated the two germline ends. Per the germline V gene, CDR1 is SGHTA and CDR2 is FQGNSA. The CDR3 has 11 residues. CDR3 nucleotide sequence: TGTGCCAGCAGCTTAGACAATGAGCAGTTCTTC. Translated, it gives CASSLDNEQFF.

This clone showed up just a few times. The chain's CDR3 is CASGSVGTALTGELFF. The CDR3 DNA follows: TGCGCCAGCGGATCGGTTGGGACAGCTCTAACCGGGGAGCTGTTTTTT. V usage is TRBV5-1 and J usage is TRBJ2-2; 7 bases map to TRBD1. Germline CDR1 SGHRS, CDR2 YFSETQ. With V trimmed by 7 bases and J by 5 bases, 14 bases remained unmatched. The CDR3 covers 16 residues.

The chain links TRBV10-2 to TRBJ2-2; 9 bases match TRBD2. Losses at the gene ends were 7 bases for V and 3 bases for J; bases not matched to a gene: 6. CDR3 size: 15 residues. Germline lookup yields CDR1 WSHSY and CDR2 SAAADI. The DNA for the CDR3 is TGCGCCAGCATTCAGACTAGCGGATACACCGGGGAGCTGTTTTTT. Residues: CASIQTSGYTGELFF.

This clone was seen many times. V and J are TRBV6-5 and TRBJ2-3; 7 nucleotides align to TRBD2. From germline, CDR1 is MNHEY and CDR2 SVGAGI. V shed 2 bases, J shed 4 bases, and the junction held 3 bases outside the gene matches. CDR3 size: 14 residues. The CDR3 nucleotides read TGTGCCAGCAGTTACGGGGGAGGGGCAGATACGCAGTATTTT. Translating it yields CASSYGGGADTQYF.

This chain connects TRBV5-6 to TRBJ2-7; TRBD1 might be the D (6 bases). The V end was cut by 7 bases, the J end by 4 bases, with 18 bases between. The CDR3 has 14 residues. CDR1 and CDR2 (germline): SGHDT, YYEEEE. The CDR3: CASFRYGQHYEQYF. In nucleotides, the CDR3 is TGTGCCAGCTTCCGATACGGACAGCATTACGAGCAGTACTTC. Full variable domain (missing parts from reference TRBV5-6 and TRBJ2-7): DAGVTQSPTHLIKTRGQQVTLRCSPKSGHDTVSWYQQALGQGPQFIFQYYEEEERQRGNFPDRFSGHQFPNYSSELNVNALLLGDSALYLCASFRYGQHYEQYFGPGTRLTVT.